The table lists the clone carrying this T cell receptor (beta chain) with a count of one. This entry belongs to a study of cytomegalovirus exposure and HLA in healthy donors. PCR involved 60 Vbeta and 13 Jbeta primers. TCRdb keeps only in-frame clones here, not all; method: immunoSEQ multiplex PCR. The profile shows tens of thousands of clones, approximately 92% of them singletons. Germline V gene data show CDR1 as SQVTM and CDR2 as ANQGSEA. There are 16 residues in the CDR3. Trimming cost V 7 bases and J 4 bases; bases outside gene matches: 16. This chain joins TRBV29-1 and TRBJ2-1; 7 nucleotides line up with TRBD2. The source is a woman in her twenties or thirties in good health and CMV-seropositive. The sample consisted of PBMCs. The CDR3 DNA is TGCAGCGCCTACTCATTGGAGGGAGGGACGTACAATGAGCAGTTCTTC. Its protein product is CSAYSLEGGTYNEQFF.